This T cell receptor (beta chain) emerged from a study of beta chain features in type 1 diabetes. Whole-study findings and limits: Still unanswered here is whether HLA type influences TCRB rearrangement. Sequencing from cDNA could over-represent high-TCR-expressing cells.

Trimming stripped 4 bases from V and 6 bases from J, with 14 bases between. The CDR3 sequence is 14 residues long. The germline CDR1 and CDR2 sequences are MGHDK and SYGVNS. CD45RO/CCR7/CD25/CD127/CD95/CD27 staining was used to isolate CD4+ naive, central memory, regulatory and stem cell-like memory cells by sorting. Each of the sorted populations had a purity greater than 95%. A note on this clone: No antigen is known for it.

Every isolated RNA sample was fully reverse transcribed, so sequencing captured expressed TCRB transcripts. TCRdb's copy holds only in-frame clones and misses some; the assay was immunoSEQ multiplex PCR. Of roughly 370,000 clones detected, approximately 14% appear once; the ten largest clones hold about 0.034%. The chain uses TRBV25-1 and TRBJ2-3; no clear D. The sample comprised naive CD4+ T cells from blood. This TCR was recovered from a man aged 25 to 40 in good health. The chain's CDR3 is CASSASPLSDTQYF. DNA for the CDR3: TGTGCCAGCAGTGCCTCCCCCCTGTCGGATACGCAGTATTTT.